This entry concerns a single TCR beta chain. In its sample, this clone was seen a few times. Its target antigen remains unknown. Per-nucleotide qualities are absent, and no much larger clonotype sits a single base away. The data were taken from a study of beta chain features in type 1 diabetes (dated by TCRdb to 2017 to 2018). The study in broad terms: Patients and healthy donors did not differ in mean age, gender distribution, total cell number or subset yield. Whereas all 30 or so donors provided naive and central memory subsets, regulatory and stem cell-like memory subsets were isolated from just 8 patients and about 8 healthy donors. The study compared TCRB repertoires of sorted circulating CD4+ T cell subsets between recently diagnosed type 1 diabetes patients and matched healthy donors. Across all samples, approximately 98,000,000 sorted cells were examined, and cell number per subset correlated strongly with RNA yield.

Each donor gave one peripheral blood draw, roughly 120 mL on average, collected into heparinised tubes. A BD FACSAria II was used to sort naive, central memory, regulatory and stem cell-like memory CD4+ T cells with a panel that included CD45RO, CCR7, CD25, CD127, CD95 and CD27. All sorted populations exceeded 95% purity. PBMCs were separated immediately by Lymphoprep density gradient centrifugation and were stained directly, without being cultured. So that batch effects would be minimized, each experiment stained and sorted samples in pairs, pairing one healthy donor with one patient. What the work shows at the level of the full study, not this receptor alone: A moderate but significant shortening of TCRB CDR3 length was observed in type 1 diabetes patients in all four CD4+ subsets. Because the HLA sub-analyses included only small numbers of individuals, any influence of HLA type on TCRB rearrangement was left unresolved. Fewer insertions and more nucleotide deletions at VDJ recombination sites were observed in patients with type 1 diabetes, implying thymic rearrangement abnormalities. The naive, central memory and regulatory TCRB repertoires appeared to resemble one another more closely among patients than among healthy donors. Shorter templates might have been favored by PCR, but patient and control samples were amplified and corrected together, so both groups would have been affected equally by any skew. Sequencing cDNA rather than genomic DNA could over-represent highly expressing activated cells, although activation and CD3 levels did not differ between groups.

The entire amount of isolated RNA was reverse transcribed using the High Capacity cDNA Reverse Transcription Kit, so the sequenced TCRB transcripts were expressed ones. Deep immunoSEQ sequencing was applied to naive, central memory and regulatory T cell samples, giving an average of about 3.6 million total reads per sample. After sorted cells were lysed in RLT buffer, RNA was extracted with DNase-treated RNeasy Micro or Mini kits, with the choice depending on cell number. Each cell subset was processed separately to prevent cross-contamination, with patient and healthy donor samples processed together. TCRB sequences were amplified from cDNA with the immunoSEQ multiplex PCR, producing 87-bp fragments spanning the CDR3 region. The amplicons were sequenced using the Illumina HiSeq platform. The authors' pipeline ran thus. Synthetic template baselines were used to correct PCR bias computationally, reads within Hamming distance 2 were collapsed together, and singletons that could not be merged were discarded. Reads were aligned against IMGT so that V, D and J genes, CDR3 length and insertions or deletions at six rearrangement sites could be assigned. Within each subset, clonotype counts were normalized to sorted cell number, after which true diversity and Gini coefficients were computed with the tcR R package. The overlap coefficient, calculated on TCRB nucleotide sequences, was used to quantify repertoire sharing. Out-of-frame TCRB sequences from naive cells were analyzed as a proxy for the pre-selection repertoire. TCRdb limited this immuneACCESS table to in-frame rearrangements with V and J called. A share of clones is missing; checked studies link under half to unresolved V genes, and the rest is unexplained. Clonal size and the V and J genes are those of that table, whereas D and trimming came from the DNA. The table for this sample lists roughly 730,000 clones; around an eighth of them were counted only once. The ten largest clones capture less than 0.025% of the sample.

The source is a man between 18 and 35 years old with type 1 diabetes. Sequencing used naive CD4+ T cells from blood. In the paper's terms, the cell subset or site label means: true naive CD4+ T cells.

The sequenced DNA is TGTGCCTGGAGGCATACAGGGAGCTCCTATAATTCACCCCTCCACTTT. Its amino acids are CAWRHTGSSYNSPLHF. The chain uses TRBV30 and TRBJ1-6; TRBD1 might be the D gene, on 6 matching bases. The germline V gene (reference sequence) yields GTSNPN for CDR1 and SVGIG for CDR2. V is shortened by 3 bases, J by 0 bases, and the region joining them spans 12 bases. The CDR3 holds 16 amino acids from the cysteine to the phenylalanine. Only CDR3 DNA is held: 48 bases, read in frame from base 1.